The clone carrying this T cell receptor beta chain has just a few counts. What it binds is not known. MiXCR, run by TCRdb on the reads, gives a single entry per CDR3 protein. The sample gives tens of thousands of distinct CDR3 sequences, roughly 22% of which show up once; roughly 63% is in the top ten. These data come from a study of T cell repertoires in cytomegalovirus infection. The overall study: CMV infection together with matching HLA type was indicated by public TCR beta signatures.

Overall study results and limits: HLA-C-restricted, CMV-specific TCR beta clonotypes were dominant ex vivo. Totalled public TCR beta family frequency picked out people who carried CMV plus the relevant HLA.

V trimming: 3 bases; J trimming: 2 bases; junction bases outside the gene matches: 4. The germline CDR1 and CDR2 sequences are SGHTA and FQGNSA. This CDR3 is built from 14 residues. This chain links TRBV7-2 with TRBJ2-7, with 7 bases lining up with TRBD1. The receptor's source is a human donor in good health (CMV status not recorded). Some clones in this sample may be carry-over from other donors' samples. This specimen was CD8+ T cells from cultured PBMCs, taken from culture after CMV antigen stimulation. The CDR3 spells CASSFLQGTYEQYF. DNA for the CDR3: TGTGCCAGCAGCTTTCTACAGGGGACCTACGAGCAGTACTTC.